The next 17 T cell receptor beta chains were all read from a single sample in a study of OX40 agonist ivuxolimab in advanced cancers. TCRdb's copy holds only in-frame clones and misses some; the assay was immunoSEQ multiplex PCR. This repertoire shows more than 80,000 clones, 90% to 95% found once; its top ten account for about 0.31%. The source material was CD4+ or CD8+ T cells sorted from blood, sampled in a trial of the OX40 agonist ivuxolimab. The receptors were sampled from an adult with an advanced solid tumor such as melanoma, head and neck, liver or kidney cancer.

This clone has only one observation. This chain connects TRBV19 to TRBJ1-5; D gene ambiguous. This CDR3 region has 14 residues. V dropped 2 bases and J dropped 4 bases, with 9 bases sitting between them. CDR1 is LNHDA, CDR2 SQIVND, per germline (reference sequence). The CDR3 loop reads CASSIKSGNQPQHF. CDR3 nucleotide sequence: TGTGCCAGTAGTATAAAATCAGGAAATCAGCCCCAGCATTTT. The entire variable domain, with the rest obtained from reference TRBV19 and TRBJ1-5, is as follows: DGGITQSPKYLFRKEGQNVTLSCEQNLNHDAMYWYRQDPGQGLRLIYYSQIVNDFQKGDIAEGYSVSREKKESFPLTVTSAQKNPTAFYLCASSIKSGNQPQHFGDGTRLSIL.

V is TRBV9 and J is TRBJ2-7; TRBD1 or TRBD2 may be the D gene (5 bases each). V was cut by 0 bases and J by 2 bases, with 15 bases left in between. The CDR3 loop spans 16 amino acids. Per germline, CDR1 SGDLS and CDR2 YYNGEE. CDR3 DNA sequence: TGTGCCAGCAGCGTAGACGGTCGAGGGGTGACCTACGAGCAGTACTTC. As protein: CASSVDGRGVTYEQYF.

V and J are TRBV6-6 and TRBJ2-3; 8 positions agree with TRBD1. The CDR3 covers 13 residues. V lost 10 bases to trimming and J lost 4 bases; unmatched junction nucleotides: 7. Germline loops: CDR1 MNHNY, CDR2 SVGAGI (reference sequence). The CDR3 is CATSTTGADTQYF. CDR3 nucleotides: TGTGCCACCAGCACGACAGGGGCAGATACGCAGTATTTT.

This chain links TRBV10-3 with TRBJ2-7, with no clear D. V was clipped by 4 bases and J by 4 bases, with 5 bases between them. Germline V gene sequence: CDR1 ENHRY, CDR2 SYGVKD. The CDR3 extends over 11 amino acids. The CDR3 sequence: CAISGGYEQYF. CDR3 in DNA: TGTGCCATCAGTGGGGGATACGAGCAGTACTTC.

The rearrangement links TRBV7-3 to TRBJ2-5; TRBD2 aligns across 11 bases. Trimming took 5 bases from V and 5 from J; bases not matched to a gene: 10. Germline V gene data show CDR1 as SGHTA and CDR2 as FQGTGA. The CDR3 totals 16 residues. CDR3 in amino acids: CASSPSSGRNSETQYF. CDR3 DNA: TGTGCCAGCAGCCCTTCTAGCGGGAGGAACTCGGAGACCCAGTACTTC.

DNA for the CDR3: TGTGCCAGTAGTATAGATGTAGGGGAAAAACTGTTTTTT. The encoded protein is CASSIDVGEKLFF. V and J are TRBV19 and TRBJ1-4; D remains ambiguous. Trimming cost V 0 bases and J 8 bases, with 7 bases left between them. The CDR3 consists of 13 residues. Germline lookup yields CDR1 LNHDA and CDR2 SQIVND (reference sequence).

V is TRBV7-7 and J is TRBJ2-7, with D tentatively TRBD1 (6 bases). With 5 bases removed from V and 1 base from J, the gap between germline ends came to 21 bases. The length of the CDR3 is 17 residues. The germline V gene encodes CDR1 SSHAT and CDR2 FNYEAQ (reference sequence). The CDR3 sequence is CASSAGTYDDPSYEQYF. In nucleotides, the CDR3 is TGTGCCAGCAGCGCCGGGACATATGATGATCCGTCCTACGAGCAGTACTTC.

CDR3 nucleotides: TGCGCCAGCAGCCAAGATTCCGCTAGCGGGAGGAACGAGCAGTACTTC. Translating gives CASSQDSASGRNEQYF. The gene calls are TRBV4-1 and TRBJ2-7, with TRBD2 identical over 11 bases. The CDR3 is 16 amino acids. J was trimmed by 5 bases and V by 0 bases; bases with no gene match: 6. Germline assignment: CDR1 MGHRA and CDR2 YSYEKL.

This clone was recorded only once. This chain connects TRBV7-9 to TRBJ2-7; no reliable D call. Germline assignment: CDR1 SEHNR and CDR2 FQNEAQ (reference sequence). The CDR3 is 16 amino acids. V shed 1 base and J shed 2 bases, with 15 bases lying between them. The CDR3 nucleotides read TGTGCCAGCAGCTTAGGTAGGGCAGGCATTGCCTACGAGCAGTACTTC. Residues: CASSLGRAGIAYEQYF.

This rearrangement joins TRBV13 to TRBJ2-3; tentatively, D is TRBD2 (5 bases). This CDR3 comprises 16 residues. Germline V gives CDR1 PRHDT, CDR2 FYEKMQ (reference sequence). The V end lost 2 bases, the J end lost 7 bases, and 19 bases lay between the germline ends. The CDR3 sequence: CASSLLSGGKGNTQYF. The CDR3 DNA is TGTGCCAGCAGCTTACTGAGCGGAGGAAAAGGAAATACGCAGTATTTT.

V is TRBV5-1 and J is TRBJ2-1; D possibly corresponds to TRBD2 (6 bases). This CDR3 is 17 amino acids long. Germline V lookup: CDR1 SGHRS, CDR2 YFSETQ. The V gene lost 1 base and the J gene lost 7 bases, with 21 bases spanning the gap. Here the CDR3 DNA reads TGCGCCAGCAGCTTGTCGGCGTTTGCTGGGGAGGAGAATGAGCAGTTCTTC. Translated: CASSLSAFAGEENEQFF. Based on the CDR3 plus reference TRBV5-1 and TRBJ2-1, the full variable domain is KAGVTQTPRYLIKTRGQQVTLSCSPISGHRSVSWYQQTPGQGLQFLFEYFSETQRNKGNFPGRFSGRQFSNSRSEMNVSTLELGDSALYLCASSLSAFAGEENEQFFGPGTRLTVL.

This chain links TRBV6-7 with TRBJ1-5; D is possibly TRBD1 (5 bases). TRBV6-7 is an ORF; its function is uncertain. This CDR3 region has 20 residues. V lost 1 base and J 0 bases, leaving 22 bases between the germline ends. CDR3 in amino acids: CASSYWGMWARQLSNQPQHF. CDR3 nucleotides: TGTGCCAGCAGTTACTGGGGGATGTGGGCCCGGCAGCTTAGCAATCAGCCCCAGCATTTT.

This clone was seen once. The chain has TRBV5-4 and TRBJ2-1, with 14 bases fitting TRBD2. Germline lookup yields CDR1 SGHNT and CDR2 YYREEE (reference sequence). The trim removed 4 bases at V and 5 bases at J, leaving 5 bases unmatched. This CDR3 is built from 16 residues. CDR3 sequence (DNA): TGTGCCAGCAGCGAAAGACTAGCGGGAGGGAACAATGAGCAGTTCTTC. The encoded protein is CASSERLAGGNNEQFF.

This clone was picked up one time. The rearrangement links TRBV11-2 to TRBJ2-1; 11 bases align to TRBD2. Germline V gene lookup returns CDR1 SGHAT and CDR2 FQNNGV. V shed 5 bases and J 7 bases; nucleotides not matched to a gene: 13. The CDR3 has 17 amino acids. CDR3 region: CASSLRLAGNPWNEQFF. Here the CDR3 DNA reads TGTGCCAGCAGCCTCCGACTAGCGGGAAATCCCTGGAATGAGCAGTTCTTC.

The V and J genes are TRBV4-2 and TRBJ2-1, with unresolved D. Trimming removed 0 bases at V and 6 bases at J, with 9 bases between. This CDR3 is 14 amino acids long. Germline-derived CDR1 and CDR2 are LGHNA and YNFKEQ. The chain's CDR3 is CASSQDVPSNEQFF. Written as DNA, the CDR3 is TGTGCCAGCAGCCAAGATGTTCCTAGCAATGAGCAGTTCTTC.

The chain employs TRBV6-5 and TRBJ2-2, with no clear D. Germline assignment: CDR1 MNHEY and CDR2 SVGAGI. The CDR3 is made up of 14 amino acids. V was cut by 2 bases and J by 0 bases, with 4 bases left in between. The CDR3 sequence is CASSYSPNTGELFF. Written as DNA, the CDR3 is TGTGCCAGCAGTTACAGTCCGAACACCGGGGAGCTGTTTTTT.

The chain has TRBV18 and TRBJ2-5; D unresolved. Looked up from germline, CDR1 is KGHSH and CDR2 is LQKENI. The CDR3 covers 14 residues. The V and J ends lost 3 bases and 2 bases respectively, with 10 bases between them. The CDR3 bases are TGTGCCAGCTCACCGGTGTCCCGGCAAGAGACCCAGTACTTC. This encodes CASSPVSRQETQYF.